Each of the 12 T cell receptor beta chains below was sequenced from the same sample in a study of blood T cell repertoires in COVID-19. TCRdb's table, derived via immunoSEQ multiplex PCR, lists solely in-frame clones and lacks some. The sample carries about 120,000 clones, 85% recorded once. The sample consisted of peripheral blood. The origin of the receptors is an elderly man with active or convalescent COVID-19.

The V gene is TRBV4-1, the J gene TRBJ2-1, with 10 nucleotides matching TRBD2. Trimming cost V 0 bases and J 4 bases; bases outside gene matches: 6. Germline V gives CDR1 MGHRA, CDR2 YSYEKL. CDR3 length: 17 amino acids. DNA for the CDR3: TGCGCCAGCAGCCAAGAGGGTGGTAGCGGGGGGTACAATGAGCAGTTCTTC. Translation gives CASSQEGGSGGYNEQFF.

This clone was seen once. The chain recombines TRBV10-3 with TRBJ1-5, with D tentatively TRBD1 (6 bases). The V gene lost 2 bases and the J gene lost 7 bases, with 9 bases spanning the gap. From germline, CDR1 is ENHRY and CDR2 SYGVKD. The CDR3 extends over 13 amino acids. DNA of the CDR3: TGTGCCATCAGTGAGGGACAGAGGCAGCCCCAGCATTTT. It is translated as CAISEGQRQPQHF.

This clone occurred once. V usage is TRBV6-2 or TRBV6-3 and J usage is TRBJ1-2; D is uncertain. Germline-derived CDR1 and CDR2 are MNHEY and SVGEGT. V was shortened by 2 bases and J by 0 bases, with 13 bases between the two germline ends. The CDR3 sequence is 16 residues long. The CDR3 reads CASSYGLLTANYGYTF. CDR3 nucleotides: TGTGCCAGCAGTTACGGGCTACTCACAGCTAACTATGGCTACACCTTC.

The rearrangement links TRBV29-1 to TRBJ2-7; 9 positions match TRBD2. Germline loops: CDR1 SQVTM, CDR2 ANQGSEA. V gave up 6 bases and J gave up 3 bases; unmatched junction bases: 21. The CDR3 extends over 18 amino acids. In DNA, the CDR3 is TGCAGCGTGACCCCGCTAGCGGGGAACGTAGGGGGGGACTACGAGCAGTACTTC. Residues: CSVTPLAGNVGGDYEQYF.

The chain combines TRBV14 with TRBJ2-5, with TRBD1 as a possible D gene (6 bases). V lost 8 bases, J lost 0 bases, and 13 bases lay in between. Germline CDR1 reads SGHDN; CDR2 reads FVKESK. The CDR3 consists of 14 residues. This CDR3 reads CASSRGWYQETQYF. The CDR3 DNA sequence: TGTGCCAGCTCCAGGGGATGGTACCAAGAGACCCAGTACTTC.

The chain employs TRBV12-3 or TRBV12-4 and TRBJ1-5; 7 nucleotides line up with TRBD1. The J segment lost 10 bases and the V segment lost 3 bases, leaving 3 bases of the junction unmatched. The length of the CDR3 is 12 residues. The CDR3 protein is CASSLEGGPQHF. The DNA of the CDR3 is TGTGCCAGCAGTTTGGAAGGGGGCCCCCAGCATTTT.

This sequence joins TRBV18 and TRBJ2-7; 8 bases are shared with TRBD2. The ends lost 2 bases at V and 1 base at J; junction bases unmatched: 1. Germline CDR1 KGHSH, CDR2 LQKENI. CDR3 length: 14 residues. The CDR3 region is CASSPGLASYEQYF. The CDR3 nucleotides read TGTGCCAGCTCACCAGGACTAGCTTCCTACGAGCAGTACTTC.

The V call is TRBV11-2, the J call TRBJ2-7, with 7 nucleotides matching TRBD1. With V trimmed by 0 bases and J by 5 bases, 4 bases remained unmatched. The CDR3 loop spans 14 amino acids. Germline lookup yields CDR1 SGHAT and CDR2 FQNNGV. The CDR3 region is CASSLERGTDEQYF. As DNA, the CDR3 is TGTGCCAGCAGCTTAGAAAGGGGGACAGACGAGCAGTACTTC.

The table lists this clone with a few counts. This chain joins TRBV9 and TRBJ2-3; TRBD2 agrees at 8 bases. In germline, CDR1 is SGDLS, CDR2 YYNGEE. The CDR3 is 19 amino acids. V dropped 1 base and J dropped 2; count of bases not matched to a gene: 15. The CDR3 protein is CASSVNSKLAGGATDTQYF. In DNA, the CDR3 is TGTGCCAGCAGCGTAAACTCGAAGCTTGCGGGGGGTGCCACAGATACGCAGTATTTT. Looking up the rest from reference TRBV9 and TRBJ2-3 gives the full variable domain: DSGVTQTPKHLITATGQRVTLRCSPRSGDLSVYWYQQSLDQGLQFLIQYYNGEERAKGNILERFSAQQFPDLHSELNLSSLELGDSALYFCASSVNSKLAGGATDTQYFGPGTRLTVL.

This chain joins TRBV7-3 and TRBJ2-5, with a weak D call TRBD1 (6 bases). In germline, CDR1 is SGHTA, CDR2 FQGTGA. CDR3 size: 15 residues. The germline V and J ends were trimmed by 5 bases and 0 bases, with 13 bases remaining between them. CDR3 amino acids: CASSAKSGDQETQYF. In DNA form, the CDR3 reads TGTGCCAGCAGCGCAAAATCAGGGGACCAAGAGACCCAGTACTTC.

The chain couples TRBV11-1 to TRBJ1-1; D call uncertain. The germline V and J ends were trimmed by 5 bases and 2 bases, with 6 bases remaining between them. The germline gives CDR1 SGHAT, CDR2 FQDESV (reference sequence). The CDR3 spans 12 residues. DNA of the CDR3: TGTGCCAGCAGCGTCAGAAACACTGAAGCTTTCTTT. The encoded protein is CASSVRNTEAFF.

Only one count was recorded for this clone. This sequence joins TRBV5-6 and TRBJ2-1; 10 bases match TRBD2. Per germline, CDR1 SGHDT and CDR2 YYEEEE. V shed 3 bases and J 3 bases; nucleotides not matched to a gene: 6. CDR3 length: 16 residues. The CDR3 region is CASSSSSGSFYNEQFF. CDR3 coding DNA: TGTGCCAGCAGCTCTTCTAGCGGGAGTTTCTACAATGAGCAGTTCTTC.